This T cell receptor beta chain was sequenced during a study of T cells expressing NK-cell markers. Study-wide findings and caveats: Similarly, these clonotypes led the CD3+CD56-NKG2C+ fraction as well in several donors.

TCRdb reprocessed the 5' RACE reads, keeping one entry per CDR3 protein, no DNA. The listing records approximately 550,000 distinct CDR3 sequences. The CDR3 is made up of 15 amino acids. The V gene's germline CDR1 is DFQATT and CDR2 SNEGSKA (reference sequence). As concerns this clonotype: What it recognizes is unknown.

This TCR derives from a man aged 18 to 29 in good health. Material: blood T cells: a sorted CD56 or NKG2C T cell subset, CD4+ or CD8+ T cells, or bulk PBMC T cells (not recorded which). The rearrangement links TRBV20-1 to TRBJ1-5; TCRdb picks TRBD1, but there is no DNA to check that call. CDR3 protein: CSARRTGTSNQPQHF.